These 22 T cell receptor beta chains came from one sample sequenced in a study of T cell responses to AZD1222 COVID-19 vaccine. TCRdb's copy holds only in-frame clones and misses some; the assay was immunoSEQ multiplex PCR. The profile covers about 120,000 clones, with more than 70% appearing a single time and roughly 5% taken by the ten largest. The source was peripheral blood, collected on day 0 of AZD1222 vaccination. These receptors all stem from an adult in good health.

V gene TRBV15 combines with J gene TRBJ1-6; tentatively, D is TRBD1 (5 bases). In germline, CDR1 is LNHNV, CDR2 YYDKDF (reference sequence). V was pared by 2 bases and J by 9 bases, with 17 bases between. The CDR3 length is 16 residues. The CDR3 sequence is CATSRSTGTGFSPLHF. The CDR3 region has the DNA TGTGCCACCAGCAGATCCACCGGCACAGGTTTTTCACCCCTCCACTTT.

The rearrangement uses TRBV7-2 and TRBJ2-1, with unresolved D. CDR1 and CDR2 from the germline V gene are SGHTA and FQGNSA. Trimming took off 5 bases at V and 1 base at J, with 9 bases between the two ends. The CDR3 length is 14 residues. The CDR3 DNA follows: TGTGCCAGCAGCCGTGAAGGGTCCTACAATGAGCAGTTCTTC. Translated: CASSREGSYNEQFF.

The J gene is TRBJ2-2, the V gene TRBV6-2 or TRBV6-3; D gene unclear. This CDR3 has 13 residues. The germline CDR1 and CDR2 sequences are MNHEY and SVGEGT. The ends were cut back, 4 bases at V and 2 bases at J, with 5 bases in the middle. This chain's CDR3 is CASSSQNTGELFF. CDR3 nucleotide sequence: TGTGCCAGCAGTTCTCAAAACACCGGGGAGCTGTTTTTT.

V is TRBV15 and J is TRBJ2-5; no reliable D call. Germline CDR1 LNHNV, CDR2 YYDKDF (reference sequence). V gave up 4 bases and J gave up 1 base, with 13 bases separating them. The CDR3 totals 15 residues. In DNA, the CDR3 is TGTGCCACCAGCAAGATCGTGTATGCCCAAGAGACCCAGTACTTC. As protein: CATSKIVYAQETQYF.

This chain joins TRBV5-4 and TRBJ1-6; D uncertain. The CDR3 totals 12 residues. The V and J ends lost 9 bases and 7 bases respectively, with 11 bases between them. CDR1 is SGHNT and CDR2 is YYREEE in the germline V gene (reference sequence). The CDR3 bases are TGTGCCACGAGATCGGGGAATTCACCCCTCCACTTT. Protein: CATRSGNSPLHF.

The V and J genes are TRBV5-1 and TRBJ2-7; 9 nucleotides match TRBD1. This CDR3 has 14 amino acids. CDR1 and CDR2 (germline): SGHRS, YFSETQ. V lost 4 bases and J lost 6; bases outside the gene matches: 8. DNA for the CDR3: TGCGCCAGCAGCCCGGGACAGGGCCTTGGCGAGCAGTACTTC. Amino acid sequence: CASSPGQGLGEQYF.

This clone appeared a single time. The chain joins TRBV27 to TRBJ1-6; 7 nucleotides align to TRBD1. In germline, CDR1 is MNHEY, CDR2 SMNVEV (reference sequence). J was trimmed by 6 bases and V by 7 bases; bases with no gene match: 9. The CDR3 has 15 amino acids. Written as DNA, the CDR3 is TGTGCCAGCACCAAACGGGACAGCCGTAATTCACCCCTCCACTTT. Its protein is CASTKRDSRNSPLHF.

The V and J genes are TRBV9 and TRBJ2-2, with 7 bases fitting TRBD1. V gave up 3 bases and J gave up 3 bases; unmatched junction bases: 2. The CDR3 contains 14 residues. Germline V CDR1 and CDR2: SGDLS, YYNGEE. The CDR3: CASSGQGDTGELFF. Here the CDR3 DNA reads TGTGCCAGCAGCGGACAGGGCGACACCGGGGAGCTGTTTTTT.

This clone was counted a single time. J is TRBJ1-6 and V is TRBV7-2; perhaps TRBD1 as D (5 bases). Germline lookup yields CDR1 SGHTA and CDR2 FQGNSA. Between the trimmed V and J ends, which lost 3 bases and 6 bases, there was a span of 9 bases. This CDR3 is 14 amino acids long. The CDR3 sequence is CASSFDGGNSPLHF. CDR3 sequence (DNA): TGTGCCAGCAGCTTCGACGGGGGTAATTCACCCCTCCACTTT.

J is TRBJ2-6 and V is TRBV18; no clear D. CDR3 length: 13 amino acids. Looked up from germline, CDR1 is KGHSH and CDR2 is LQKENI. Trimming removed 2 bases at V and 1 base at J, with 0 bases between. The CDR3 DNA reads as TGTGCCAGCTCACCATCTGGGGCCAACGTCCTGACTTTC. This translates into CASSPSGANVLTF.

The rearrangement joins TRBV5-4 to TRBJ1-2; the match to TRBD1 covers 10 bases. The germline V gene has CDR1 SGHNT and CDR2 YYREEE (reference sequence). The CDR3 loop spans 15 amino acids. J gave up 4 bases and V 2 bases, and 5 bases lay outside the gene matches. The CDR3 coding sequence is TGTGCCAGCAGCTTAGGACAGGGGGTGTCCTATGGCTACACCTTC. Its translation is CASSLGQGVSYGYTF.

The chain recombines TRBV27 with TRBJ1-3, with unresolved D. V shed 3 bases and J shed 0 bases, with 3 bases lying between them. CDR1 and CDR2 from the germline V gene are MNHEY and SMNVEV (reference sequence). The CDR3 length is 13 residues. Here the CDR3 reads CASSFSSGNTIYF. As DNA, the CDR3 is TGTGCCAGCAGTTTTAGCTCTGGAAACACCATATATTTT.

The chain joins TRBV5-6 to TRBJ2-3, with D maybe TRBD2 (6 bases). V was clipped by 2 bases and J by 2 bases, with 12 bases between them. The germline V gene encodes CDR1 SGHDT and CDR2 YYEEEE. The CDR3 length is 15 residues. The DNA of the CDR3 is TGTGCCAGCAGCTTTTACGGGGGAGACACAGATACGCAGTATTTT. Translation gives CASSFYGGDTDTQYF. Variable domain in full (rest from reference TRBV5-6 and TRBJ2-3): DAGVTQSPTHLIKTRGQQVTLRCSPKSGHDTVSWYQQALGQGPQFIFQYYEEEERQRGNFPDRFSGHQFPNYSSELNVNALLLGDSALYLCASSFYGGDTDTQYFGPGTRLTVL.

This clone came up a few times. The J gene is TRBJ1-2, the V gene TRBV6-5, with D unclear. This CDR3 contains 13 residues. V was trimmed by 0 bases and J by 8 bases, leaving 10 bases between them. Germline values: CDR1 MNHEY, CDR2 SVGAGI. The CDR3 protein is CASSYSKAAGYTF. The CDR3 DNA is TGTGCCAGCAGTTACTCGAAGGCAGCCGGCTACACCTTC.

The chain carries TRBV28 and TRBJ2-1; no firm D call. The V end was cut by 2 bases, the J end by 3 bases, with 5 bases between. The CDR3 has 13 amino acids. Germline V gene lookup returns CDR1 MDHEN and CDR2 SYDVKM. The CDR3: CASSLSHYNEQFF. The DNA for the CDR3 is TGTGCCAGCAGTTTAAGTCACTACAATGAGCAGTTCTTC.

This chain uses TRBV2 with TRBJ2-5; TRBD2 matches 9 bases. Germline V lookup: CDR1 SNHLY, CDR2 FYNNEI. V lost 5 bases to trimming and J lost 5 bases; unmatched junction nucleotides: 3. This CDR3 is 13 amino acids long. In nucleotides, the CDR3 is TGTGCCAGCAGTATAGCGGGGGTCGAGACCCAGTACTTC. It translates to CASSIAGVETQYF.

This chain joins TRBV27 and TRBJ2-3, with 16 positions matching TRBD2. The V gene's germline CDR1 is MNHEY and CDR2 SMNVEV (reference sequence). Trimming cost V 6 bases and J 8 bases; bases outside gene matches: 17. The CDR3 is 19 amino acids. CDR3 bases: TGTGCCAGCAGGCATCCAACCGGGACTAGCGGGGGGGCGGGCGGTACGCAGTATTTT. Residues: CASRHPTGTSGGAGGTQYF.

V usage is TRBV18 and J usage is TRBJ1-5; no clear D. Per the germline V gene, CDR1 is KGHSH and CDR2 is LQKENI. V lost 0 bases and J 6 bases, leaving 3 bases between the germline ends. CDR3 length: 12 residues. The CDR3 sequence: CASSPPGQPQHF. CDR3 bases: TGTGCCAGCTCACCACCCGGTCAGCCCCAGCATTTT. Looking up the rest from reference TRBV18 and TRBJ1-5 gives the full variable domain: NAGVMQNPRHLVRRRGQEARLRCSPMKGHSHVYWYRQLPEEGLKFMVYLQKENIIDESGMPKERFSAEFPKEGPSILRIQQVVRGDSAAYFCASSPPGQPQHFGDGTRLSIL.

This sequence joins TRBV2 and TRBJ2-2, with TRBD2 matching over 7 bases. Unmatched junction bases numbered 4, after V lost 6 bases and J lost 0 bases. Germline V gene sequence: CDR1 SNHLY, CDR2 FYNNEI. This CDR3 comprises 15 residues. CDR3 in DNA: TGTGCCAGCAGGAAGAGCGGGGCGAACACCGGGGAGCTGTTTTTT. Translated, it gives CASRKSGANTGELFF.

The chain is built from TRBV4-3 and TRBJ2-5; D remains ambiguous. The germline CDR1 and CDR2 sequences are LGHNA and YSLEER. The V and J ends lost 0 bases and 2 bases respectively, with 19 bases between them. This CDR3 has 18 amino acids. In DNA form, the CDR3 reads TGCGCCAGCAGCCAAGATCTGGGCCTCGGAGTGGTTCAAGAGACCCAGTACTTC. Translated: CASSQDLGLGVVQETQYF.

V gene TRBV9 combines with J gene TRBJ2-1, with D unresolved. The V gene lost 4 bases and the J gene lost 5 bases, with 13 bases spanning the gap. Germline CDR1 is SGDLS and CDR2 is YYNGEE. This CDR3 region has 14 residues. The CDR3 spells CASSPTPVDNEQFF. In DNA form, the CDR3 reads TGTGCCAGCAGCCCAACTCCAGTCGACAATGAGCAGTTCTTC.

This chain joins TRBV12-5 and TRBJ1-2; D not certain. The CDR3 has 14 amino acids. V gave up 5 bases and J gave up 4 bases, with 14 bases separating them. Germline V lookup: CDR1 LGHNT, CDR2 FRNRAP. CDR3 region: CASGPPNMGYGYTF. DNA of the CDR3: TGTGCTAGTGGTCCTCCGAATATGGGCTATGGCTACACCTTC. Full variable domain (outside the CDR3, taken from reference TRBV12-5 and TRBJ1-2): DARVTQTPRHKVTEMGQEVTMRCQPILGHNTVFWYRQTMMQGLELLAYFRNRAPLDDSGMPKDRFSAEMPDATLATLKIQPSEPRDSAVYFCASGPPNMGYGYTFGSGTRLTVV.